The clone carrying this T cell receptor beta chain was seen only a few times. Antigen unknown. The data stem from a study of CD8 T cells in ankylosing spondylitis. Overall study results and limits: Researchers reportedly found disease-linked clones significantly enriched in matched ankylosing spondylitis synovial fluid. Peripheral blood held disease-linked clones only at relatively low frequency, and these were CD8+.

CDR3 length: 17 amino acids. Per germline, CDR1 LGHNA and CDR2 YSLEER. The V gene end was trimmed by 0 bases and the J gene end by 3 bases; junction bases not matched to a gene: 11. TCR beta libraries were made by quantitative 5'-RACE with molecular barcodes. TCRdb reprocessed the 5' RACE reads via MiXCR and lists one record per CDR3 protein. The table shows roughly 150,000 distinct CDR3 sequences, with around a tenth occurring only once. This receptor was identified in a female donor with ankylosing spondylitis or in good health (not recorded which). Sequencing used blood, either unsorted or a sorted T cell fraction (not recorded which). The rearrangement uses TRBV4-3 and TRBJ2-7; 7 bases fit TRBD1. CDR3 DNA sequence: TGCGCCAGCAGCCAAGATCCGGTAGACAGGGTCAACTACGAGCAGTACTTC. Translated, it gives CASSQDPVDRVNYEQYF.